These T cell receptor beta chains were read from a single sample in a study of CD8 T cells in ankylosing spondylitis. TCRdb independently ran MiXCR on the 5' RACE reads; one entry per CDR3 protein. This table holds more than 110,000 distinct CDR3 sequences, roughly 7.7% found once. The sequencing sample was made of synovial fluid, either unsorted or a sorted T cell fraction (not recorded which). These receptors were taken from a male donor with ankylosing spondylitis. The CDR3 runs from the conserved cysteine through the conserved F or W. The D gene is left open where the match is weak. Rows may omit the clone size; those that give it use once, few, many or a size class.

-,few,TRBJ2-7,TRBV7-9,TGTGCCAGCAGGCAAACAGATACCTACGAGCAGTACTTC,CASRQTDTYEQYF
-,few,TRBJ2-7,TRBV9,TGTGCCAGCAGCCCCTCCCCCAGCGGTCTCTACGAGCAGTACTTC,CASSPSPSGLYEQYF
-,-,TRBJ2-5,TRBV3-1,TGTGCCAGCAGCCCGCCGGTGGACGAGACCCAGTACTTC,CASSPPVDETQYF
-,many,TRBJ2-6,TRBV7-2,TGTGCCAGCAGCTTAGCGCTTGAGAGCCGATCTGGGGCCAACGTCCTGACTTTC,CASSLALESRSGANVLTF
-,-,TRBJ2-7,TRBV29-1,TGCAGCGTTGAAGGTGACTCCTACGAGCAGTACTTC,CSVEGDSYEQYF
-,many,TRBJ1-5,TRBV20-1,TGCAGTGCTTCCCCCGGGGGGTTCTTCAATCAGCCCCAGCATTTT,CSASPGGFFNQPQHF
TRBD2,few,TRBJ2-1,TRBV7-9,TGTGCCAGCAGCCCACTAGCGGGAGTCAATGAGCAGTTCTTC,CASSPLAGVNEQFF
-,-,TRBJ1-2,TRBV10-3,TGTGCCATCAGTGTTGGCCAGGAGGTTGGCTACACCTTC,CAISVGQEVGYTF
-,few,TRBJ2-7,TRBV5-1,TGCGCCAGCAGCCCTGGGACCGGGAACGAGCAGTACTTC,CASSPGTGNEQYF
TRBD2,-,TRBJ2-1,TRBV14,TGTGCCAGCAGCCCCCCCGGCGGGAGGGTCTACAATGAGCAGTTCTTC,CASSPPGGRVYNEQFF
TRBD2,-,TRBJ2-2,TRBV27,TGTGCCAGCAGTTCCCTAGCGGGGACCAACACCGGGGAGCTGTTTTTT,CASSSLAGTNTGELFF